Presented here are 26 T cell receptor beta chains from one specimen sequenced in a study of beta chain features in type 1 diabetes (dated by TCRdb to the late 2010s). The full study reports these points: Type 1 diabetes patients showed a moderate but significant shortening of TCRB CDR3 length in all four CD4+ subsets.

The antigens of these receptors remain unknown. The library was generated by the immunoSEQ multiplex PCR assay. The High Capacity cDNA Reverse Transcription Kit was used to reverse transcribe all of the isolated RNA, meaning that expressed TCRB transcripts were what got sequenced. TCRdb took over this immuneACCESS table, retaining in-frame rearrangements with V and J assigned. Such tables are incomplete; in checked studies, under half of the missing clones stem from an unresolved V gene, and the remainder is unexplained. Counted in this sample were approximately 170,000 clones; around 8% of them appeared once. The leading ten clones occupy about 1% of the sample. Sequencing input: central memory CD4+ T cells from blood. The source of these receptors is a woman in her thirties or forties with type 1 diabetes.

This clone was picked up a small number of times. V and J are TRBV4-3 and TRBJ2-4; TRBD1 matches at 10 bases. The CDR3 consists of 14 residues. V shed 4 bases and J 8 bases; nucleotides not matched to a gene: 5. Germline CDR1 and CDR2: LGHNA and YSLEER. The CDR3 spells CASSPRTGGDIQYF. The DNA for the CDR3 is TGCGCCAGCAGCCCAAGGACAGGGGGGGACATTCAGTACTTC.

V is TRBV25-1 and J is TRBJ2-7; D possibly corresponds to TRBD1 (6 bases). CDR1 MGHDK and CDR2 SYGVNS come from the germline V gene. V was clipped by 4 bases and J by 4 bases, with 8 bases between them. The CDR3 has 12 residues. CDR3 sequence: CASSGTGYEQYF. CDR3 in DNA: TGTGCCAGCAGTGGAACAGGGTACGAGCAGTACTTC.

This clone appeared a few times. The same CDR3 can be traced to other DNA sequences in this sample. V and J are TRBV5-1 and TRBJ1-1; 8 bases match TRBD1. The trim removed 4 bases at V and 4 bases at J, leaving 3 bases unmatched. This CDR3 spans 13 amino acids. Germline V gene data show CDR1 as SGHRS and CDR2 as YFSETQ. The chain's CDR3 is CASSQGAGTEAFF. The CDR3 DNA follows: TGCGCCAGCAGCCAGGGGGCTGGCACTGAAGCTTTCTTT.

Only a few counts were recorded for this clone. The chain has TRBV7-2 and TRBJ1-2; TRBD1 is a possible D gene (5 bases). Trimming shortened V by 5 bases and J by 7 bases, and 17 bases separated the two germline ends. In germline, CDR1 is SGHTA, CDR2 FQGNSA. This CDR3 is built from 14 residues. CDR3 protein: CASSLPQARGGYTF. CDR3 nucleotide sequence: TGTGCCAGCAGCCTCCCACAGGCTAGAGGTGGCTACACCTTC.

The chain recombines TRBV6-5 with TRBJ2-6, with a weak D call TRBD2 (5 bases). The CDR3 is made up of 16 amino acids. Germline-derived CDR1 and CDR2 are MNHEY and SVGAGI. The germline V and J ends were trimmed by 4 bases and 0 bases, with 10 bases remaining between them. As DNA, the CDR3 is TGTGCCAGCAGTTCCCATGACTACTCTGGGGCCAACGTCCTGACTTTC. Its protein product is CASSSHDYSGANVLTF.

This rearrangement joins TRBV7-2 to TRBJ1-3, with D possibly matching TRBD1 (6 bases). V lost 5 bases and J 4 bases, leaving 12 bases between the germline ends. Germline-derived CDR1 and CDR2 are SGHTA and FQGNSA. The CDR3 covers 14 residues. The DNA of the CDR3 is TGTGCCAGCAGCCCCGATGGGGGCGGAAACACCATATATTTT. This translates into CASSPDGGGNTIYF.

Comment on this clone: Germline and junction disagree at one end, which may indicate a read error. V and J are TRBV4-1 and TRBJ2-1; D remains unclear. The CDR3 extends over 16 amino acids. CDR1 and CDR2 from the germline V gene are MGHRA and YSYEKL. The CDR3 is CASNQAPSSSYNEQFF. CDR3 DNA sequence: TGCGCCAGCAACCAAGCCCCGAGTTCATCTTACAATGAGCAGTTCTTC.

There are a few counts of this clone. The chain recombines TRBV9 with TRBJ1-1, with 7 bases fitting TRBD1. Unmatched junction bases numbered 7, after V lost 5 bases and J lost 3 bases. The CDR3 is made up of 14 amino acids. Germline lookup yields CDR1 SGDLS and CDR2 YYNGEE. This CDR3 reads CASSEGTADTEAFF. The CDR3 DNA reads as TGTGCCAGCAGTGAGGGGACAGCGGACACTGAAGCTTTCTTT.

In regard to this clone: The same CDR3 also results from other DNA sequences found in this sample. CDR3 sequence: CATSRDGQPNQPQHF. CDR3 DNA sequence: TGTGCCACCAGCAGAGATGGGCAGCCAAATCAGCCCCAGCATTTT. The chain combines TRBV15 with TRBJ1-5; the D is unclear. V gave up 0 bases and J gave up 4 bases, with 10 bases separating them. The CDR3 has 15 amino acids. From germline, CDR1 is LNHNV and CDR2 YYDKDF (reference sequence).

This clone has only a few counts. The chain links TRBV13 to TRBJ1-2, with 9 positions matching TRBD1. With V trimmed by 5 bases and J by 6 bases, 10 bases remained unmatched. The CDR3 length is 15 residues. Germline CDR1 is PRHDT and CDR2 is FYEKMQ (reference sequence). CDR3 sequence (DNA): TGTGCCAGCAGCCTGGGGGACAGGGAGGGGGATGGCTACACCTTC. As protein: CASSLGDREGDGYTF.

Only a few counts were recorded for this clone. V gene TRBV4-3 combines with J gene TRBJ2-2; 9 bases map to TRBD2. Germline assignment: CDR1 LGHNA and CDR2 YSLEER. Trimming took 8 bases from V and 2 from J; bases not matched to a gene: 6. This CDR3 region has 15 residues. DNA for the CDR3: TGCGCCAGCCGAGAGCGGGGGGATAACACCGGGGAGCTGTTTTTT. Protein product: CASRERGDNTGELFF.

In this sample, this clone turned up a few times. The chain recombines TRBV5-4 with TRBJ1-4; TRBD1 might be the D (6 bases). The CDR3 is made up of 13 amino acids. CDR1 and CDR2 from the germline V gene are SGHNT and YYREEE (reference sequence). Trimming cost V 1 base and J 12 bases, with 13 bases left between them. The CDR3, as DNA: TGTGCCAGCAGCTTGCAGGGGTTCGTTGAACTGTTTTTT. It codes for CASSLQGFVELFF.

The sample holds a few counts of this clone. J is TRBJ1-1 and V is TRBV30, with 8 positions matching TRBD1. The junction had 5 bases not matched to a gene; V was cut back by 4 bases and J by 4 bases. The CDR3 has 13 amino acids. CDR1 is GTSNPN, CDR2 SVGIG, per germline (reference sequence). The CDR3 loop reads CAWNRGDSTEAFF. In nucleotides, the CDR3 is TGTGCCTGGAACAGGGGGGATAGCACTGAAGCTTTCTTT.

The chain uses TRBV7-2 and TRBJ2-3; D is unresolved. Trimming left V 1 base short and J 1 base short, with 6 bases between. Germline V gives CDR1 SGHTA, CDR2 FQGNSA. This CDR3 comprises 14 residues. In nucleotides, the CDR3 is TGTGCCAGCAGCTTAGGAGGCCGCACAGATACGCAGTATTTT. Translating it yields CASSLGGRTDTQYF. Combining the CDR3 with reference TRBV7-2 and TRBJ2-3 gives the whole variable domain GAGVSQSPSNKVTEKGKDVELRCDPISGHTALYWYRQSLGQGLEFLIYFQGNSAPDKSGLPSDRFSAERTGGSVSTLTIQRTQQEDSAVYLCASSLGGRTDTQYFGPGTRLTVL.

The chain employs TRBV7-2 and TRBJ1-5; 8 bases agree with TRBD1. J lost 11 bases, V lost 4 bases, and 16 bases had no gene match. The germline gives CDR1 SGHTA, CDR2 FQGNSA. The CDR3 runs 16 residues. For the CDR3, the DNA is TGTGCCAGCAGCTCCTCGGGACAGGTGACGGGCGGGGCCCAGCATTTT. Protein: CASSSSGQVTGGAQHF. Combining the CDR3 with reference TRBV7-2 and TRBJ1-5 gives the whole variable domain GAGVSQSPSNKVTEKGKDVELRCDPISGHTALYWYRQSLGQGLEFLIYFQGNSAPDKSGLPSDRFSAERTGGSVSTLTIQRTQQEDSAVYLCASSSSGQVTGGAQHFGDGTRLSIL.

This chain joins TRBV27 and TRBJ2-7; possible D gene TRBD1, 6 bases. The CDR3 consists of 17 residues. Germline loops: CDR1 MNHEY, CDR2 SMNVEV (reference sequence). V was trimmed by 6 bases and J by 1 base, leaving 22 bases between them. CDR3 in amino acids: CASSSARDISRSYEQYF. Here the CDR3 DNA reads TGTGCCAGCAGCTCCGCCCGGGACATCTCGAGATCCTACGAGCAGTACTTC.

The sample holds one count of this clone. The chain couples TRBV27 to TRBJ2-1; maybe TRBD2 (6 bases). This CDR3 is built from 15 residues. V lost 7 bases and J 4 bases, leaving 17 bases between the germline ends. CDR1 is MNHEY and CDR2 is SMNVEV in the germline V gene (reference sequence). This chain's CDR3 is CASKGRGATYNEQFF. CDR3 DNA: TGTGCCAGCAAGGGTCGCGGGGCTACTTACAATGAGCAGTTCTTC.

This clone was seen more than once but under ten times. This chain uses TRBV4-2 with TRBJ1-1; TRBD1 aligns across 12 bases. V shed 0 bases and J 2 bases; nucleotides not matched to a gene: 16. This CDR3 comprises 21 residues. Germline CDR1 reads LGHNA; CDR2 reads YNFKEQ. The CDR3 reads CASSQDMVPGTGGARNTEAFF. CDR3 in DNA: TGTGCCAGCAGCCAAGATATGGTACCCGGGACAGGGGGCGCGAGAAACACTGAAGCTTTCTTT.

There are a few counts of this clone. This chain links TRBV28 with TRBJ2-2; D is uncertain. Between the trimmed V and J ends, which lost 6 bases and 4 bases, there was a span of 12 bases. In germline, CDR1 is MDHEN, CDR2 SYDVKM. The CDR3 is 14 residues long. CDR3 residues: CASRLADTTGELFF. The CDR3 DNA reads as TGTGCCAGCAGGCTCGCGGATACCACCGGGGAGCTGTTTTTT.

V and J are TRBV29-1 and TRBJ2-1, with 8 nucleotides matching TRBD2. Germline V gene sequence: CDR1 SQVTM, CDR2 ANQGSEA. V lost 3 bases to trimming and J lost 12 bases; unmatched junction nucleotides: 13. The CDR3 is 14 residues long. In DNA, the CDR3 is TGCAGCGTTGATTACTCGGGACTAGATATAGGGCAGTTCTTC. Encoded protein: CSVDYSGLDIGQFF.

This clone was seen a few times. A junction boundary mismatches the germline segment, possibly from a read error. This CDR3 is also generated by other DNA sequences in the sample. The chain joins TRBV7-7 to TRBJ2-5, with TRBD1 identical over 9 bases. The germline gives CDR1 SSHAT, CDR2 FNYEAQ (reference sequence). This CDR3 spans 13 amino acids. For the CDR3, the DNA is TGTGCTAGCAGCCGAGACAGGGGGGAGACCCAGTACTTC. Its protein product is CASSRDRGETQYF.

This rearrangement joins TRBV29-1 to TRBJ1-4; D possibly corresponds to TRBD1 (5 bases). Germline loops: CDR1 SQVTM, CDR2 ANQGSEA. The CDR3 has 14 amino acids. The V and J ends lost 6 bases and 2 bases respectively, with 13 bases between them. CDR3 bases: TGCAGCGTCGGTGTGGGGGGGACTAATGAAAAACTGTTTTTT. Translation gives CSVGVGGTNEKLFF.

This clone was picked up a small number of times. The chain has TRBV5-4 and TRBJ2-2; D unclear. This CDR3 region has 12 residues. Trimming pared 4 bases from V and 8 bases from J, leaving 9 bases between. The germline gives CDR1 SGHNT, CDR2 YYREEE (reference sequence). The CDR3 loop is CASSVIFGELFF. As DNA, the CDR3 is TGTGCCAGCAGCGTTATTTTTGGGGAGCTGTTTTTT.

Worth noting for this clone: Different DNA sequences within this sample yield the same CDR3. This chain joins TRBV6-4 and TRBJ2-3, with D tentatively TRBD2 (6 bases). Germline values: CDR1 MRHNA, CDR2 SNTAGT. V was cut by 6 bases and J by 0 bases, with 10 bases left in between. The CDR3 runs to 14 residues. CDR3 sequence (DNA): TGTGCCAGCAGGACGGGAGCTAGCACAGATACGCAGTATTTT. The encoded protein is CASRTGASTDTQYF.

The chain recombines TRBV11-2 with TRBJ1-5, with 7 bases matching TRBD1. V trimming: 5 bases; J trimming: 5 bases; junction bases outside the gene matches: 3. Germline V CDR1 and CDR2: SGHAT, FQNNGV. CDR3 size: 13 residues. CDR3 bases: TGTGCCAGCAGCAACACAGGGGATCAGCCCCAGCATTTT. Protein sequence: CASSNTGDQPQHF.

This sequence joins TRBV5-1 and TRBJ2-2, with D tentatively TRBD1 (6 bases). The CDR3 totals 15 residues. Trimming cost V 4 bases and J 6 bases, with 16 bases left between them. CDR1 and CDR2 from the germline V gene are SGHRS and YFSETQ. This CDR3 reads CASSLRDKKAGELFF. The CDR3 nucleotides are TGCGCCAGCAGCCTCCGGGACAAGAAGGCCGGGGAGCTGTTTTTT.